The rows below give T cell receptor beta chains drawn from one sample of a study of vaccination and CD4 T cells after COVID-19. Via MiXCR, TCRdb re-called the PCR reads, giving one row per CDR3 protein. The repertoire has about 17,000 distinct CDR3 sequences, roughly 29% of them found once; the top ten carry around 14%. These receptors' targets are unknown. Sequenced material: cultured CD4+ T cells from blood. These receptors were collected from a human donor with COVID-19. CDR3s include the opening cysteine and the closing phenylalanine or tryptophan. D genes are given only for firm matches. A clone size is listed for some rows: how often the clone was seen (once, few, many), or a class if it is expanded.

j_gene: TRBJ1-5
v_gene: TRBV19
abundance: once
d_gene: -
CDR3nt: TGTGCCAGTAAGCGCTATAGCAATCAGCCCCAGCATTTT
CDR3aa: CASKRYSNQPQHF

j_gene: TRBJ2-3
v_gene: TRBV4-1
abundance: -
d_gene: TRBD2
CDR3nt: TGCGCCAGCAGCCAAGAGGCTAGCGGGGGGAGGGATACGCAGTATTTT
CDR3aa: CASSQEASGGRDTQYF

j_gene: TRBJ1-2
v_gene: TRBV2
abundance: -
d_gene: TRBD1
CDR3nt: TGTGCCAGCACCAGAGACAGGGGAGGCTACACCTTC
CDR3aa: CASTRDRGGYTF

j_gene: TRBJ2-7
v_gene: TRBV2
abundance: few
d_gene: TRBD2
CDR3nt: TGTGCCAGCAGTGATAGCGGGGGGAAGAACTACGAGCAGTACTTC
CDR3aa: CASSDSGGKNYEQYF

j_gene: TRBJ2-1
v_gene: TRBV6-1
abundance: -
d_gene: -
CDR3nt: TGTGCCAGCAGCGACCGGGACATGTCGAATGAGCAGTTCTTC
CDR3aa: CASSDRDMSNEQFF

j_gene: TRBJ1-5
v_gene: TRBV29-1
abundance: few
d_gene: -
CDR3nt: TGCAGCGTTGGAGACGTGAGTAATCAGCCCCAGCATTTT
CDR3aa: CSVGDVSNQPQHF

j_gene: TRBJ1-5
v_gene: TRBV20-1
abundance: -
d_gene: -
CDR3nt: TGCAGTGCTAGAAGCTTCGGCGTGGGGGGTTATAGCAATCAGCCCCAGCATTTT
CDR3aa: CSARSFGVGGYSNQPQHF

j_gene: TRBJ1-1
v_gene: TRBV20-1
abundance: -
d_gene: -
CDR3nt: TGCAGTGACCTGACAGGCCCGAACACTGAAGCTTTCTTT
CDR3aa: CSDLTGPNTEAFF

j_gene: TRBJ2-7
v_gene: TRBV6-5
abundance: -
d_gene: -
CDR3nt: TGTGCCAGCAGTTACGATATTAGGACACACGAGCAGTACTTC
CDR3aa: CASSYDIRTHEQYF

j_gene: TRBJ1-2
v_gene: TRBV19
abundance: few
d_gene: -
CDR3nt: TGTGCCAGTGGGGACGGCAAAAACTATGGCTACACCTTC
CDR3aa: CASGDGKNYGYTF

j_gene: TRBJ2-5
v_gene: TRBV18
abundance: few
d_gene: TRBD2
CDR3nt: TGTGCCAGCTCACCACCGAGTTGGACTAGCGGTGAAGAGACCCAGTACTTC
CDR3aa: CASSPPSWTSGEETQYF

j_gene: TRBJ1-5
v_gene: TRBV19
abundance: few
d_gene: TRBD1
CDR3nt: TGTGCCAGTAGCAGAGGCAGGGGGGACTTTTCAAGCAATCAGCCCCAGCATTTT
CDR3aa: CASSRGRGDFSSNQPQHF

j_gene: TRBJ1-4
v_gene: TRBV30
abundance: few
d_gene: TRBD1
CDR3nt: TGTGCCTGGACCCTGACAGGGGCTACTAATGAAAAACTGTTTTTT
CDR3aa: CAWTLTGATNEKLFF

j_gene: TRBJ2-7
v_gene: TRBV19
abundance: -
d_gene: -
CDR3nt: TGTGCCAACACAGCCGGGACTCCAACGTACGAGCAGTACTTC
CDR3aa: CANTAGTPTYEQYF

j_gene: TRBJ2-1
v_gene: TRBV12-1
abundance: few
d_gene: -
CDR3nt: TGTGCCAGCATGCTGGGACAGCCCTACAATGAGCAGTTCTTC
CDR3aa: CASMLGQPYNEQFF

j_gene: TRBJ2-7
v_gene: TRBV6-1
abundance: -
d_gene: TRBD2
CDR3nt: TGTGCCAGCGGGGGGGACGAGCAGTACTTC
CDR3aa: CASGGDEQYF

j_gene: TRBJ2-3
v_gene: TRBV10-3
abundance: -
d_gene: -
CDR3nt: TGTGCCATCAGTGCCGCCCCGGGTTTAGAAGACACAGATACGCAGTATTTT
CDR3aa: CAISAAPGLEDTDTQYF

j_gene: TRBJ1-1
v_gene: TRBV15
abundance: -
d_gene: TRBD1
CDR3nt: TGTGCCACCAGCAGAGGGGGGGACAGGGGAAACACTGAAGCTTTCTTT
CDR3aa: CATSRGGDRGNTEAFF

j_gene: TRBJ2-1
v_gene: TRBV30
abundance: -
d_gene: TRBD1
CDR3nt: TGTGCCTGGAGTGGACAGTTGGCCGGGACAGGGAATGAGCAGTTCTTC
CDR3aa: CAWSGQLAGTGNEQFF

j_gene: TRBJ2-7
v_gene: TRBV11-2
abundance: -
d_gene: TRBD2
CDR3nt: TGTGCCAGCAGCCAACAAACTAGCGCGTCCTACGAGCAGTACTTC
CDR3aa: CASSQQTSASYEQYF

j_gene: TRBJ2-7
v_gene: TRBV20-1
abundance: -
d_gene: TRBD1
CDR3nt: TGCAGTGCTAGTGTACCGGGACAGGGCGCCGGGCAGTACTTC
CDR3aa: CSASVPGQGAGQYF

j_gene: TRBJ1-5
v_gene: TRBV28
abundance: few
d_gene: TRBD1
CDR3nt: TGTGCCAGCAGTTCCCCGGGACAGGGAAATCAGCCCCAGCATTTT
CDR3aa: CASSSPGQGNQPQHF

j_gene: TRBJ1-1
v_gene: TRBV2
abundance: -
d_gene: TRBD1
CDR3nt: TGTGCCAGCAGTGAAAGGGGACAGGGGGCCGGTCGAACTGAAGCTTTCTTT
CDR3aa: CASSERGQGAGRTEAFF

j_gene: TRBJ1-5
v_gene: TRBV18
abundance: once
d_gene: TRBD1
CDR3nt: TGTGCCAGCTCAAAGGACAGGGGCAATCAGCCCCAGCATTTT
CDR3aa: CASSKDRGNQPQHF

j_gene: TRBJ2-5
v_gene: TRBV14
abundance: -
d_gene: TRBD2
CDR3nt: TGTGCCAGCAGCCAAGGGCGGGGGGTACAAGAGACCCAGTACTTC
CDR3aa: CASSQGRGVQETQYF

j_gene: TRBJ1-3
v_gene: TRBV4-2
abundance: -
d_gene: -
CDR3nt: TGTGCCAGCAGCCAAGATCGTGGGGCCGGGGGAAACACCATATATTTT
CDR3aa: CASSQDRGAGGNTIYF

j_gene: TRBJ2-1
v_gene: TRBV7-2
abundance: -
d_gene: TRBD2
CDR3nt: TGTGCCAGCAGCTACAGACTAGCGGGGGGAGGGGAGCAGTTCTTC
CDR3aa: CASSYRLAGGGEQFF

j_gene: TRBJ1-2
v_gene: TRBV18
abundance: -
d_gene: TRBD1
CDR3nt: TGTGCCAGCTCACCCGACAGGGCGCACTATGGCTACACCTTC
CDR3aa: CASSPDRAHYGYTF

j_gene: TRBJ2-1
v_gene: TRBV28
abundance: few
d_gene: -
CDR3nt: TGTGCCAGCAGTTTACTTACAGGGTGGGAGTTCTTC
CDR3aa: CASSLLTGWEFF